The rows below give T cell receptor beta chains drawn from one sample of a study of cytomegalovirus exposure and HLA in healthy donors. TCRdb keeps only in-frame clones here, not all; method: immunoSEQ multiplex PCR. In the table there are 68,000 or so clones, 89% of which are singletons. The sample was PBMCs. The receptor source for this set is a woman aged 18-30 years in good health and CMV-seronegative. The CDR3 runs from the conserved cysteine through the conserved F or W. D genes are given only for firm matches. A row's size may be missing; if present it is once, few, many or a size class.

>-|TRBV27|-|TRBJ2-6
TGTGCCAGCAGTTTATATGCCCAGACGGGCCACAGGGTCGGGGCCAACGTCCTGACTTTC
CASSLYAQTGHRVGANVLTF
>-|TRBV5-1|-|TRBJ2-2
TGCGCCAGCAGCTATCTCTTTGGCGGGGACACCGGGGAGCTGTTTTTT
CASSYLFGGDTGELFF
>once|TRBV5-1|-|TRBJ1-4
TGCGCCAGCAGCCTCCCCGGGGAAAAACTGTTTTTT
CASSLPGEKLFF
>-|TRBV12-5|TRBD1|TRBJ1-2
TGTGCTAGTGGGCTAGCACTGCCGGGACAGAGATATGGCTACACCTTC
CASGLALPGQRYGYTF
>-|TRBV7-9|TRBD1|TRBJ1-3
TGTGCCAGCAGCTCCTCACGGACAGGGGTCATTGGTGGAAACACCATATATTTT
CASSSSRTGVIGGNTIYF
>-|TRBV27|TRBD1|TRBJ1-2
TGTGCCAGCAGTTTATCCGGGACAGGGGGTCTGGATGGCTACACCTTC
CASSLSGTGGLDGYTF
>few|TRBV7-9|-|TRBJ2-7
TGTGCCAGCAGCCCATCAGTGCATAGCGGTGCCTACGAGCAGTACTTC
CASSPSVHSGAYEQYF
>-|TRBV9|TRBD1|TRBJ1-1
TGTGCCAGCAGCGTAGAGACAGGGTTCGTTGAAGCTTTCTTT
CASSVETGFVEAFF
>-|TRBV6-1|-|TRBJ1-1
TGTGCCAGCAGTGAACGGGGGGACACTGAAGCTTTCTTT
CASSERGDTEAFF
>-|TRBV29-1|TRBD2|TRBJ2-5
TGCAGCGCCAGGCCGGGGGGGAGGGAGACCCAGTACTTC
CSARPGGRETQYF
>-|TRBV4-1|TRBD2|TRBJ2-2
TGCGCCAGCAGCCAAGCGGGGGGGCCTGGCGGGGAGCTGTTTTTT
CASSQAGGPGGELFF
>-|TRBV28|TRBD1|TRBJ2-7
TGTGCCAGCAGTTTCAGGGGACAGGGCCTCGAGCAGTACTTC
CASSFRGQGLEQYF
>-|TRBV5-1|-|TRBJ2-5
TGCGCCAGCAGCTTAAGCCCGTTCCAGACCCAGTACTTC
CASSLSPFQTQYF
>-|TRBV5-1|TRBD2|TRBJ2-5
TGCGCCACCGGGACTAGCGGGTACCAAGAGACCCAGTACTTC
CATGTSGYQETQYF
>-|TRBV30|TRBD1|TRBJ1-2
TGTGCCTGGAGTGTAGGGGGACAGGGAAAAAGGGCCTATGGCTACACCTTC
CAWSVGGQGKRAYGYTF
>-|TRBV11-3|-|TRBJ1-4
TGTGCCAGCAGCTCGGGGGATCTTTGG
CASSSGDLW
>-|TRBV5-1|TRBD1|TRBJ1-1
TGCGCCAGCAGCTACCCCGGGACAGCCTTATTCGCTTTCTTT
CASSYPGTALFAFF
>-|TRBV18|-|TRBJ1-2
TGTGCCAGCTCAGGTTCTGGCGGGGCACCAAGGGTAGAAGGCTACACCTTC
CASSGSGGAPRVEGYTF
>-|TRBV4-1|-|TRBJ2-1
TGCGCCAGCAGCCAAGATATCGGGACAGAGCAGTTCTTC
CASSQDIGTEQFF
>-|TRBV2|-|TRBJ2-7
TGTGCCAGCAGTGGATCCAGGGGACCTGCCTACGAGCAGTACTTC
CASSGSRGPAYEQYF
>-|TRBV6-1|TRBD2|TRBJ2-1
TGTGCCAGCTCTTTAGCGGGGGGTACCTACAATGAGCAGTTCTTC
CASSLAGGTYNEQFF
>-|TRBV5-1|TRBD2|TRBJ2-4
TGCGCCAGCAGCTTGGTCCCAGCGGGGGGGCTAGGGATTCAGTACTTC
CASSLVPAGGLGIQYF
>-|TRBV2|TRBD2|TRBJ2-5
TGTGCCAGTGCTTTCTCGGGACTAGCGGGAGCGGGAGAGACCCAGTACTTC
CASAFSGLAGAGETQYF
>-|TRBV7-2|TRBD1|TRBJ1-1
TGTGCCAGCGCGGGACAGGTGAACACTGAAGCTTTCTTT
CASAGQVNTEAFF
>-|TRBV5-1|TRBD2|TRBJ2-5
TGCGCCAGCTCTAAACTAGCGGGGGATCAAGAGACCCAGTACTTC
CASSKLAGDQETQYF
>-|TRBV4-1|-|TRBJ1-3
TGCGCCAGCAGCCAAGTCTCCTCACTTGGAAACACCATATATTTT
CASSQVSSLGNTIYF
>-|TRBV5-1|-|TRBJ2-5
TGCGCCAGCAGCCCCCAGTTGACGGGGCAAGAGACCCAGTACTTC
CASSPQLTGQETQYF
>-|TRBV6-4|TRBD1|TRBJ1-1
TGTGCCAGCAGTCCTGGACAGGGCACTGAAGCTTTCTTT
CASSPGQGTEAFF